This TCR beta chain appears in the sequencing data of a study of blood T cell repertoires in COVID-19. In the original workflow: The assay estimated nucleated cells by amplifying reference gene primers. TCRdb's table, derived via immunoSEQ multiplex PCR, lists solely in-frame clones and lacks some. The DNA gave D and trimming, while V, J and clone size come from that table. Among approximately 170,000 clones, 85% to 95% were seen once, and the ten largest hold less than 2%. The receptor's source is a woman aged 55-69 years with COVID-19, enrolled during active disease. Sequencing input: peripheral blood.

In nucleotides, the CDR3 is TGTGCCAGTACTGGACAAGCAAATCAGCCCCAGCATTTT. Translation gives CASTGQANQPQHF. The chain combines TRBV19 with TRBJ1-5; a weak D match, TRBD1 (5 bases). This CDR3 spans 13 amino acids. The V gene lost 7 bases and the J gene lost 4 bases, with 11 bases spanning the gap. Germline-derived CDR1 and CDR2 are LNHDA and SQIVND (reference sequence).